The clone carrying this T cell receptor (beta chain) was picked up a small number of times. The target antigen is unknown. Trimming removed 4 bases from V and 5 bases from J; junction bases left unmatched: 5. There are 15 residues in the CDR3. All of the donors were Caucasians in good health. The cDNA had a unique molecular identifier and a template-switch universal primer site. In TCRdb, the 5' RACE reads were re-called with MiXCR into one record per CDR3 protein. Counted here are roughly 260,000 distinct CDR3 sequences, approximately 7.9% occurring once; the ten biggest clones make up under 6.5%. These data come from a study of identical twins. The study's findings and limits: Cross-sectional statistics underpinned the conclusions; the same donors were not followed. Reduced insertions were recorded for abundant cord blood beta clonotypes, with no such pattern in memory repertoires.

These data also featured in a second study, about yellow fever vaccine responses in identical twins.

The sample comprised CD8+ T cells sorted from blood. This TCR came from a woman between 18 and 29 years old in good health. The genes are TRBV12-3 or TRBV12-4 and TRBJ2-7, with 13 positions matching TRBD2. The CDR3 DNA follows: TGTGCCAGCAGTTGGACTAGCGGGAGTCTCGACGAGCAGTACTTC. Protein product: CASSWTSGSLDEQYF.